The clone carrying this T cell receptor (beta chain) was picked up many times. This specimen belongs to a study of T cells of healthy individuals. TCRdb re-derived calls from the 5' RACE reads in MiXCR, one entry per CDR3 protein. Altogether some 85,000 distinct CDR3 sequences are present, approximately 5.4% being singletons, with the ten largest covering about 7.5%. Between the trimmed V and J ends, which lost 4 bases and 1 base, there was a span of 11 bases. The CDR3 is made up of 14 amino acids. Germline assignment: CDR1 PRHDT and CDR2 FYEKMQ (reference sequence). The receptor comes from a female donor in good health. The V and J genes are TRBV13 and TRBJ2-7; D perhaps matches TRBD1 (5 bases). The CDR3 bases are TGTGCCAGCAGCTCCCAGGACATATCCTACGAGCAGTACTTC. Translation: CASSSQDISYEQYF.